This T cell receptor beta chain was documented in a study of blood T cell repertoires in COVID-19. At the level of the study: COVID-19 samples from acute and convalescent phases originated in the United States, Italy and Spain. PBMCs, B-cell-depleted T cells, or T cells were the source of the cDNA or gDNA that made up the material.

The CDR3 covers 16 residues. The germline V gene encodes CDR1 SGHVS and CDR2 FNYEAQ. V was trimmed by 2 bases and J by 0 bases, leaving 13 bases between them. This clone was counted once. As originally analysed: Researchers report that nucleated cell counts were estimated from reference gene primer amplification. Some clones are missing from TCRdb's copy, which holds only in-frame ones; the method was immunoSEQ multiplex PCR. Clone size and V and J calls were adopted from that table, with D and trimming inferred from the DNA. The sample has about 80,000 clones; about 91% are singletons. The rearrangement links TRBV7-6 to TRBJ1-1; a possible D gene is TRBD1 (6 bases). This clonotype was sampled from a woman aged 80 or older with acute or convalescent COVID-19. Material: peripheral blood. In nucleotides, the CDR3 is TGTGCCAGCAGCTTATTCCCCGGACAGTTGAACACTGAAGCTTTCTTT. Its translation: CASSLFPGQLNTEAFF.